These 19 T cell receptor beta chains originate from one sample sequenced in a study of T cell changes during pregnancy in multiple sclerosis. TCRdb's table, derived via immunoSEQ multiplex PCR, lists solely in-frame clones and lacks some. The table lists roughly 76,000 clones, approximately 91% of them singletons. The starting material was CD4+ T cells from peripheral blood mononuclear cells, obtained after pregnancy. The receptors were gathered from a female donor with multiple sclerosis, enrolled in a pregnancy study.

This chain links TRBV29-1 with TRBJ2-1; 8 nucleotides match TRBD1. The germline CDR1 and CDR2 sequences are SQVTM and ANQGSEA. This CDR3 spans 14 amino acids. With 4 bases clipped from V and 2 bases from J, the junction kept 4 bases outside the gene matches. The CDR3 DNA reads as TGCAGCGTTGTATCAGGGGGCACCTACAATGAGCAGTTCTTC. The encoded protein is CSVVSGGTYNEQFF.

The chain has TRBV27 and TRBJ1-5, with a weak D call TRBD1 (6 bases). CDR1 is MNHEY and CDR2 is SMNVEV in the germline V gene (reference sequence). This CDR3 comprises 14 residues. Trimming cost V 5 bases and J 0 bases, with 8 bases left between them. CDR3 region: CASSHRDSNQPQHF. CDR3 coding DNA: TGTGCCAGCAGTCACAGGGATAGCAATCAGCCCCAGCATTTT.

The chain is built from TRBV5-4 and TRBJ2-3, with D perhaps matching TRBD2 (6 bases). Germline V lookup: CDR1 SGHNT, CDR2 YYREEE (reference sequence). There are 15 residues in the CDR3. V shed 3 bases and J shed 6 bases, with 17 bases lying between them. CDR3 region: CASSSTGDLGDTQYF. In DNA, the CDR3 is TGTGCCAGCAGCTCAACGGGGGATTTGGGGGATACGCAGTATTTT. The full variable domain, in which reference TRBV5-4 and TRBJ2-3 provide the parts outside the CDR3, is ETGVTQSPTHLIKTRGQQVTLRCSSQSGHNTVSWYQQALGQGPQFIFQYYREEENGRGNFPPRFSGLQFPNYSSELNVNALELDDSALYLCASSSTGDLGDTQYFGPGTRLTVL.

This chain joins TRBV5-4 and TRBJ2-2; possible D gene TRBD1, 6 bases. Looked up from germline, CDR1 is SGHNT and CDR2 is YYREEE (reference sequence). Trimming removed 4 bases from V and 3 bases from J, with 13 bases in between. The CDR3 loop spans 15 amino acids. Here the CDR3 DNA reads TGTGCCAGCAGCCCGGGACATAGAGACACCGGGGAGCTGTTTTTT. Amino acid sequence: CASSPGHRDTGELFF. Together with reference TRBV5-4 and TRBJ2-2, the CDR3 gives the full variable domain: ETGVTQSPTHLIKTRGQQVTLRCSSQSGHNTVSWYQQALGQGPQFIFQYYREEENGRGNFPPRFSGLQFPNYSSELNVNALELDDSALYLCASSPGHRDTGELFFGEGSRLTVL.

The chain has TRBV4-1 and TRBJ2-7; D is uncertain. CDR3 length: 14 residues. Trimming removed 3 bases from V and 2 bases from J, with 11 bases in between. Germline V gives CDR1 MGHRA, CDR2 YSYEKL. The CDR3 DNA reads TGCGCCAGCAGCCAGGATTTCACAGCCTACGAGCAGTACTTC. Its protein product is CASSQDFTAYEQYF.

This chain links TRBV15 with TRBJ1-1; perhaps TRBD1 as D (6 bases). The CDR3 contains 15 residues. Germline CDR1 is LNHNV and CDR2 is YYDKDF (reference sequence). V lost 1 base, J lost 6 bases, and 15 bases lay in between. CDR3 sequence: CATSRVSTGTPEAFF. As DNA, the CDR3 is TGTGCCACCAGCAGAGTCTCAACAGGGACCCCTGAAGCTTTCTTT.

The chain links TRBV6-1 to TRBJ1-3, with D uncertain. V lost 8 bases, J lost 3 bases, and 17 bases lay in between. Germline V gene lookup returns CDR1 MNHNS and CDR2 SASEGT. The CDR3 totals 15 residues. The CDR3 spells CASGPTRGLGNTIYF. For the CDR3, the DNA is TGTGCCAGCGGTCCGACCCGAGGTCTTGGAAACACCATATATTTT.

The gene calls are TRBV4-2 and TRBJ2-6; D remains ambiguous. The CDR3 spans 15 residues. V was trimmed by 0 bases and J by 4 bases, leaving 7 bases between them. CDR1 LGHNA and CDR2 YNFKEQ come from the germline V gene. CDR3 sequence: CASSQEGAGANVLTF. CDR3 DNA: TGTGCCAGCAGCCAAGAAGGAGCCGGGGCCAACGTCCTGACTTTC.

The chain recombines TRBV10-3 with TRBJ2-4; no clear D. The V gene lost 3 bases and the J gene lost 6 bases, with 12 bases spanning the gap. Per germline, CDR1 ENHRY and CDR2 SYGVKD. This CDR3 comprises 14 residues. The CDR3 sequence: CAISDPSGGNIQYF. The CDR3 bases are TGTGCCATCAGTGACCCCTCCGGTGGAAACATTCAGTACTTC.

The genes are TRBV5-4 and TRBJ2-3; 8 bases fit TRBD2. Germline assignment: CDR1 SGHNT and CDR2 YYREEE (reference sequence). Trimming cost V 4 bases and J 1 base; bases outside gene matches: 5. This CDR3 contains 15 residues. The CDR3 region has the DNA TGTGCCAGCAGCCTCAGCGGGGGTGGCACAGATACGCAGTATTTT. Its protein product is CASSLSGGGTDTQYF.

This clone has a handful of counts. The gene calls are TRBV30 and TRBJ2-3, with D hard to call. The CDR3 spans 10 residues. Germline CDR1 and CDR2: GTSNPN and SVGIG (reference sequence). The germline V and J ends were trimmed by 7 bases and 9 bases, with 11 bases remaining between them. Here the CDR3 DNA reads TGTGCCTCATTCCTAGGCACGCAGTATTTT. Its translation: CASFLGTQYF.

This clone was seen only once. The chain carries TRBV28 and TRBJ1-1, with D unclear. Germline V CDR1 and CDR2: MDHEN, SYDVKM. This CDR3 region has 14 residues. The V and J ends lost 0 bases and 11 bases respectively, with 16 bases between them. For the CDR3, the DNA is TGTGCCAGCAGTTTATGGAAACCCAATTTTGCGGCTTTCTTT. Amino acids: CASSLWKPNFAAFF.

The chain employs TRBV5-1 and TRBJ2-3, with a weak D call TRBD2 (6 bases). The CDR3 has 14 residues. The germline CDR1 and CDR2 sequences are SGHRS and YFSETQ. The germline V and J ends were trimmed by 3 bases and 0 bases, with 8 bases remaining between them. In DNA form, the CDR3 reads TGCGCCAGCAGCTCAGGGACTAGCACAGATACGCAGTATTTT. This gives the protein CASSSGTSTDTQYF.

The table lists this clone with a few counts. The chain links TRBV19 to TRBJ1-5; 9 bases fit TRBD1. CDR3 length: 13 amino acids. J gave up 6 bases and V 3 bases, and 0 bases lay outside the gene matches. Germline CDR1 and CDR2: LNHDA and SQIVND (reference sequence). The CDR3 reads CASSMDRGQPQHF. The CDR3 DNA sequence: TGTGCCAGTAGTATGGACAGGGGTCAGCCCCAGCATTTT.

V and J are TRBV5-3 and TRBJ1-1; 8 bases are a match to TRBD1. TRBV5-3 carries the ORF label, with uncertain function. The trim removed 4 bases at V and 7 bases at J, leaving 12 bases unmatched. The CDR3 has 15 residues. This chain's CDR3 is CARSTKDREFREAFF. The CDR3 DNA is TGTGCCAGAAGCACAAAGGACAGGGAGTTTCGTGAAGCTTTCTTT.

The chain uses TRBV6-5 and TRBJ1-5; D is uncertain. The germline V gene encodes CDR1 MNHEY and CDR2 SVGAGI. V gave up 0 bases and J gave up 4 bases, with 7 bases separating them. This CDR3 region has 14 residues. CDR3 nucleotide sequence: TGTGCCAGCAGTTACTCCAGACAAAATCAGCCCCAGCATTTT. Protein product: CASSYSRQNQPQHF.

The V gene is TRBV19, the J gene TRBJ2-3; 8 bases line up with TRBD1. This CDR3 region has 15 residues. With 9 bases clipped from V and 2 bases from J, the junction kept 10 bases outside the gene matches. Germline V gene data show CDR1 as LNHDA and CDR2 as SQIVND (reference sequence). The CDR3, as DNA: TGTGCCAGCCAAGAAACAGGGGGGAACACAGATACGCAGTATTTT. This codes for CASQETGGNTDTQYF.

The rearrangement joins TRBV27 to TRBJ1-1; D perhaps matches TRBD1 (6 bases). From germline, CDR1 is MNHEY and CDR2 SMNVEV (reference sequence). V gave up 4 bases and J gave up 5 bases, with 14 bases separating them. This CDR3 contains 14 residues. CDR3 protein: CASSSNRERTEAFF. DNA for the CDR3: TGTGCCAGCAGTTCTAACAGGGAAAGAACTGAAGCTTTCTTT.

V gene TRBV6-6 combines with J gene TRBJ1-2; tentatively, D is TRBD1 (5 bases). CDR1 is MNHNY, CDR2 SVGAGI, per germline (reference sequence). The CDR3 length is 14 residues. The germline V and J ends were trimmed by 5 bases and 4 bases, with 14 bases remaining between them. CDR3 DNA: TGTGCCAGCAGTCCCGGGGGGGAAGGCTATGGCTACACCTTC. Its protein product is CASSPGGEGYGYTF.